What follows are 32 T cell receptor beta chains derived from one specimen sequenced in a study of CD8+CD57+ T cells in acquired aplastic anemia. Template material for TCR beta VDJ and CDR3 profiling consisted of genomic DNA. TCRdb re-called the reads with MiXCR, one entry per CDR3 protein. The repertoire holds 250,000 to 350,000 distinct CDR3 sequences, with around 60% as singletons. The specimen was sorted CD4+, CD8+, or CD8+CD57+ T cells (not recorded which) from PBMCs. Every receptor here comes from a human donor with severe aplastic anemia or a healthy control (not recorded which).

Regarding this clonotype: Since the CDR3 does not end with the conserved phenylalanine or tryptophan, this likely comes from a read error. V and J are TRBV9 and TRBJ2-1; 10 positions agree with TRBD2. Trimming took 4 bases from V and 9 from J; bases not matched to a gene: 4. This CDR3 is built from 13 residues. CDR1 and CDR2 from the germline V gene are SGDLS and YYNGEE. For the CDR3, the DNA is TGTGCCAGCAGCACTAGCGGGGCTGTTGAGCAGTTCTCC. It translates to CASSTSGAVEQFS.

With regard to this clonotype: One junction end disagrees with the germline gene, perhaps due to a read error. The rearrangement uses TRBV7-6 and TRBJ2-2, with D tentatively TRBD1 or TRBD2 (5 bases each). Germline V gene data show CDR1 as SGHVS and CDR2 as FNYEAQ. The CDR3 length is 15 residues. As DNA, the CDR3 is TGCGCCAGCAGCCAATCCTCCGGGACCCCCGGGGAGCTGTTTTTT. It codes for CASSQSSGTPGELFF.

V gene TRBV27 combines with J gene TRBJ2-7; D gene uncertain. Germline CDR1 is MNHEY and CDR2 is SMNVEV (reference sequence). CDR3 length: 15 amino acids. Trimming removed 0 bases from V and 0 bases from J, with 9 bases in between. The CDR3 reads CASSLSGRYSYEQYF. The CDR3 bases are TGTGCCAGCAGTTTATCGGGCAGGTACTCCTACGAGCAGTACTTC.

This clonotype was seen a handful of times. The chain uses TRBV30 and TRBJ2-5, with 9 bases fitting TRBD2. The ends lost 8 bases at V and 2 bases at J; junction bases unmatched: 6. The CDR3 spans 13 residues. The germline CDR1 and CDR2 sequences are GTSNPN and SVGIG (reference sequence). CDR3 in amino acids: CAQSGGLQETQYF. The CDR3 DNA reads TGTGCCCAAAGCGGGGGGCTACAAGAGACCCAGTACTTC.

This clonotype was counted between two and nine times. The chain links TRBV9 to TRBJ2-1; D not resolved. The CDR3 consists of 13 residues. Germline lookup yields CDR1 SGDLS and CDR2 YYNGEE. V was trimmed by 3 bases and J by 12 bases, leaving 16 bases between them. The CDR3 nucleotides read TGTGCCAGCAGCGCTCCTCCAGTGGGTCCGCAGTTCTTC. It yields the protein CASSAPPVGPQFF.

CDR3 nucleotides: TGTGCCACCCGGATGACTAGCGGGAACCAAGAGACCCAGTACTTC. Translation: CATRMTSGNQETQYF. This chain uses TRBV25-1 with TRBJ2-5; TRBD2 aligns across 11 bases. This CDR3 region has 15 residues. Trimming at V came to 10 bases and at J to 0 bases, leaving 7 bases not matched to a gene. Per germline, CDR1 MGHDK and CDR2 SYGVNS.

J is TRBJ2-2 and V is TRBV19; TRBD1 is a possible D gene (6 bases). The CDR3 covers 14 residues. Germline V CDR1 and CDR2: LNHDA, SQIVND (reference sequence). The V end lost 3 bases, the J end lost 6 bases, and 11 bases lay between the germline ends. Here the CDR3 DNA reads TGTGCCAGTAGTATTTGGGGGCGGCCCGGGGAGCTGTTTTTT. Protein: CASSIWGRPGELFF.

The V gene is TRBV5-1, the J gene TRBJ1-2; tentative D call: TRBD1 (5 bases). Germline V CDR1 and CDR2: SGHRS, YFSETQ. The CDR3 is 14 residues long. Trimming stripped 0 bases from V and 4 bases from J, with 10 bases between. This chain's CDR3 is CASSLADTVYGYTF. CDR3 DNA sequence: TGCGCCAGCAGCTTGGCGGACACCGTCTATGGCTACACCTTC.

The J gene is TRBJ2-1, the V gene TRBV2, with 9 positions matching TRBD2. The CDR3 consists of 14 residues. Germline V gene lookup returns CDR1 SNHLY and CDR2 FYNNEI. The junction had 10 bases not matched to a gene; V was cut back by 7 bases and J by 9 bases. The CDR3 bases are TGTGCCAGCATGACGGGACTAGCTCACGGTGAGCAGTTCTTC. This gives the protein CASMTGLAHGEQFF.

This clonotype was seen more than once but under ten times. The genes are TRBV15 and TRBJ2-3; D call uncertain. Germline loops: CDR1 LNHNV, CDR2 YYDKDF (reference sequence). Trimming removed 0 bases from V and 3 bases from J, with 4 bases in between. The CDR3 covers 13 residues. CDR3 bases: TGTGCCACCAGCAGAGATCGAACAGATACGCAGTATTTT. Protein: CATSRDRTDTQYF.

In this sample, this clonotype turned up many times. The V and J genes are TRBV10-3 and TRBJ2-1; 10 bases match TRBD1. Looked up from germline, CDR1 is ENHRY and CDR2 is SYGVKD. V lost 6 bases to trimming and J lost 6 bases; unmatched junction nucleotides: 14. The CDR3 sequence is 17 residues long. The CDR3 sequence: CAIRIRDRGSRSNEQFF. The CDR3 DNA sequence: TGTGCCATCAGGATCCGGGACAGGGGTTCTCGGAGCAATGAGCAGTTCTTC.

This chain joins TRBV7-9 and TRBJ2-7; D is unresolved. Germline CDR1 is SEHNR and CDR2 is FQNEAQ (reference sequence). The CDR3 has 15 amino acids. V lost 5 bases, J lost 0 bases, and 14 bases lay in between. The CDR3: CASSQVGQSSYEQYF. DNA for the CDR3: TGTGCCAGCAGCCAAGTAGGCCAAAGCTCCTACGAGCAGTACTTC.

In this sample, this clonotype turned up many times. The V call is TRBV9, the J call TRBJ2-3, with TRBD2 matching 8 bases. V shed 2 bases and J 0 bases; nucleotides not matched to a gene: 11. The germline V gene has CDR1 SGDLS and CDR2 YYNGEE. This CDR3 is built from 18 residues. The chain's CDR3 is CASSVSGGAPISTDTQYF. The CDR3 DNA follows: TGTGCCAGCAGCGTTTCGGGGGGGGCTCCGATTAGCACAGATACGCAGTATTTT.

The chain couples TRBV20-1 to TRBJ2-7, with 9 positions matching TRBD2. V lost 5 bases, J lost 7 bases, and 6 bases stayed unmatched. The V gene's germline CDR1 is DFQATT and CDR2 SNEGSKA (reference sequence). The length of the CDR3 is 12 residues. DNA of the CDR3: TGCAGTGCTTCTTCGGCGGGGGGGGAGCAGTACTTC. Amino acids: CSASSAGGEQYF.

This clonotype was found a few times. Since a much larger clone is just one base distant, this may be a read error. This chain links TRBV20-1 with TRBJ1-2; D is uncertain. V lost 6 bases and J lost 1, with 18 bases in between. The germline V gene has CDR1 DFQATT and CDR2 SNEGSKA (reference sequence). This CDR3 spans 15 amino acids. CDR3 sequence: CSAKEWQAINYGYTF. For the CDR3, the DNA is TGCAGTGCGAAGGAATGGCAGGCTATTAACTATGGCTACACCTTC.

J is TRBJ2-3 and V is TRBV9; the D gene is possibly TRBD2 (6 bases). Germline lookup yields CDR1 SGDLS and CDR2 YYNGEE. The CDR3 loop spans 17 amino acids. With 0 bases removed from V and 5 bases from J, the gap between germline ends came to 19 bases. Here the CDR3 reads CASSVGVNRGWEDTQYF. The CDR3 region has the DNA TGTGCCAGCAGCGTAGGAGTAAACCGGGGGTGGGAAGATACGCAGTATTTT. Full variable domain (rest looked up from reference TRBV9 and TRBJ2-3): DSGVTQTPKHLITATGQRVTLRCSPRSGDLSVYWYQQSLDQGLQFLIQYYNGEERAKGNILERFSAQQFPDLHSELNLSSLELGDSALYFCASSVGVNRGWEDTQYFGPGTRLTVL.

This clonotype was counted once. The V call is TRBV20-1, the J call TRBJ2-3; 8 bases fit TRBD2. V gave up 6 bases and J gave up 3 bases; unmatched junction bases: 11. The CDR3 runs 15 residues. Germline CDR1 is DFQATT and CDR2 is SNEGSKA (reference sequence). This CDR3 reads CSASSPRLATDTQYF. The CDR3 coding sequence is TGCAGTGCCAGCAGCCCCAGACTAGCGACAGATACGCAGTATTTT.

The chain couples TRBV2 to TRBJ2-5; TRBD2 matches at 13 bases. From germline, CDR1 is SNHLY and CDR2 FYNNEI. V was clipped by 7 bases and J by 1 base; unmatched bases: 6. The CDR3 spans 16 residues. This CDR3 is CASTGTSGDTQETQYF. The CDR3 bases are TGTGCCAGCACCGGGACTAGCGGGGATACCCAAGAGACCCAGTACTTC.

Only one count was recorded for this clonotype. This sequence joins TRBV14 and TRBJ2-7; unclear D gene. Looked up from germline, CDR1 is SGHDN and CDR2 is FVKESK. V lost 0 bases and J 7 bases, leaving 16 bases between the germline ends. The CDR3 contains 15 residues. This CDR3 is CASSQDGAGFREQYF. The CDR3 nucleotides are TGTGCCAGCAGCCAAGATGGAGCCGGCTTCCGAGAGCAGTACTTC.

With respect to this clonotype: A clone one base away is much larger, so this may be a read error. The V and J genes are TRBV6-2 or TRBV6-3 and TRBJ1-1, with unresolved D. CDR3 length: 14 amino acids. The ends were cut back, 8 bases at V and 4 bases at J, with 17 bases in the middle. The V gene's germline CDR1 is MNHEY and CDR2 SVGEGT. Here the CDR3 reads CASRPDILSTEAFF. The CDR3 DNA reads as TGTGCCAGCCGTCCTGACATCCTGTCCACTGAAGCTTTCTTT.

The J gene is TRBJ1-1, the V gene TRBV12-3 or TRBV12-4; 7 bases agree with TRBD1. This CDR3 has 14 residues. With V trimmed by 6 bases and J by 0 bases, 4 bases remained unmatched. The chain's CDR3 is CASRPTGLNTEAFF. CDR3 nucleotides: TGTGCCAGCAGGCCGACAGGGTTGAACACTGAAGCTTTCTTT.

The chain has TRBV5-4 and TRBJ1-2, with D maybe TRBD1 (5 bases). Per the germline V gene, CDR1 is SGHNT and CDR2 is YYREEE (reference sequence). The CDR3 sequence is 14 residues long. Trimming pared 4 bases from V and 4 bases from J, leaving 14 bases between. The CDR3 DNA follows: TGTGCCAGCAGCATTGGACGGGACCCCTATGGCTACACCTTC. It specifies CASSIGRDPYGYTF.

The chain uses TRBV2 and TRBJ2-5, with unresolved D. Trimming stripped 5 bases from V and 3 bases from J, with 19 bases between. Germline CDR1 SNHLY, CDR2 FYNNEI. The length of the CDR3 is 16 residues. In DNA, the CDR3 is TGTGCCAGCAGTCATCAGAGAGGTTGTGGGGAAGAGACCCAGTACTTC. Translating it yields CASSHQRGCGEETQYF.

CDR3 residues: CATSRDKRQPEQYF. DNA of the CDR3: TGTGCCACCAGCAGAGATAAAAGGCAGCCCGAGCAGTACTTC. The chain joins TRBV15 to TRBJ2-7; unclear D gene. The CDR3 length is 14 residues. Germline V gene data show CDR1 as LNHNV and CDR2 as YYDKDF (reference sequence). Trimming cost V 0 bases and J 6 bases, with 12 bases left between them.

This sequence joins TRBV25-1 and TRBJ2-1; TRBD2 might be the D (7 bases). The CDR3 consists of 13 residues. Germline CDR1 reads MGHDK; CDR2 reads SYGVNS. Trimming stripped 6 bases from V and 6 bases from J, with 12 bases between. The CDR3 here is CASSLGGANEQFF. CDR3 coding DNA: TGTGCCAGCAGCTTGGGGGGGGCCAATGAGCAGTTCTTC.

The sample holds many counts of this clonotype. The chain combines TRBV20-1 with TRBJ2-1; TRBD1 or TRBD2 may be the D gene (7 bases each). The germline gives CDR1 DFQATT, CDR2 SNEGSKA (reference sequence). Trimming pared 6 bases from V and 3 bases from J, leaving 15 bases between. CDR3 length: 14 amino acids. CDR3 in amino acids: CSAKQGGNYNEQFF. As DNA, the CDR3 is TGCAGTGCCAAGCAGGGGGGGAACTACAATGAGCAGTTCTTC.

This clonotype has a count of ten or more. This chain uses TRBV14 with TRBJ2-7; 10 bases align to TRBD1. The CDR3 has 13 residues. In germline, CDR1 is SGHDN, CDR2 FVKESK. V trimming: 7 bases; J trimming: 5 bases; junction bases outside the gene matches: 5. The CDR3 reads CASKRDRGDEQYF. CDR3 DNA sequence: TGTGCCAGCAAAAGGGACAGGGGCGACGAGCAGTACTTC.

The chain couples TRBV6-1 to TRBJ1-5; D possibly corresponds to TRBD1 (6 bases). Germline lookup yields CDR1 MNHNS and CDR2 SASEGT. With 7 bases removed from V and 0 bases from J, the gap between germline ends came to 16 bases. The CDR3 sequence is 16 residues long. The CDR3 nucleotides are TGTGCCAGCAAGAGGGGGGCCGCTTATAGCAATCAGCCCCAGCATTTT. It specifies CASKRGAAYSNQPQHF.

This clonotype has a single count. The genes are TRBV7-9 and TRBJ1-1, with TRBD1 identical over 9 bases. CDR1 is SEHNR and CDR2 is FQNEAQ in the germline V gene (reference sequence). The V segment lost 5 bases and the J segment 1 base; nucleotides outside the gene matches: 11. This CDR3 spans 17 amino acids. The CDR3 DNA reads TGTGCCAGCAGCCCCGGGTACAGGGGGCGTGGGAACACTGAAGCTTTCTTT. It translates to CASSPGYRGRGNTEAFF.

Comments on this clonotype: The CDR3 end shows no conserved phenylalanine or tryptophan, and so a read error is likely. The chain has TRBV29-1 and TRBJ1-2; D perhaps matches TRBD1 (5 bases). This CDR3 is built from 14 residues. V was cut by 0 bases and J by 4 bases, with 12 bases left in between. Germline CDR1 reads SQVTM; CDR2 reads ANQGSEA. CDR3 bases: TGCAGCGTTGAAGATAAGGGGAGGGGCTATGGCTACACCCTC. Translating it yields CSVEDKGRGYGYTL.

The rearrangement joins TRBV2 to TRBJ2-5, with 7 nucleotides matching TRBD1. The CDR3 length is 16 residues. With 7 bases clipped from V and 4 bases from J, the junction kept 15 bases outside the gene matches. Germline assignment: CDR1 SNHLY and CDR2 FYNNEI. CDR3 in DNA: TGTGCCAGCATATGGACTTTAGGGGGCTCGAGAGAGACCCAGTACTTC. It codes for CASIWTLGGSRETQYF.

The chain uses TRBV7-9 and TRBJ2-7; D might be TRBD2 (6 bases). Germline lookup yields CDR1 SEHNR and CDR2 FQNEAQ (reference sequence). V dropped 5 bases and J dropped 0 bases, with 11 bases sitting between them. The CDR3 extends over 14 amino acids. The CDR3 sequence is CASSRPGGSYEQYF. The CDR3 DNA is TGTGCCAGCAGCCGGCCCGGGGGCTCCTACGAGCAGTACTTC. Using reference TRBV7-9 and TRBJ2-7 for the parts outside the CDR3, the full variable domain is DTGVSQNPRHKITKRGQNVTFRCDPISEHNRLYWYRQTLGQGPEFLTYFQNEAQLEKSRLLSDRFSAERPKGSFSTLEIQRTEQGDSAMYLCASSRPGGSYEQYFGPGTRLTVT.